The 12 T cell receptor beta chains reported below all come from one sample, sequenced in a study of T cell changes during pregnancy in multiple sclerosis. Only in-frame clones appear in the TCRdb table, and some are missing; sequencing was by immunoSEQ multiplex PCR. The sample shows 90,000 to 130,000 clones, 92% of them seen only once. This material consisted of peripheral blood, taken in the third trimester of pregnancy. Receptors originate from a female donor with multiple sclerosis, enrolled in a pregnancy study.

CDR3 residues: CAWLNHRGWTEAFF. The CDR3 coding sequence is TGTGCCTGGTTAAATCACAGGGGTTGGACTGAAGCTTTCTTT. V gene TRBV30 combines with J gene TRBJ1-1; the match to TRBD1 covers 7 bases. V gave up 5 bases and J gave up 5 bases; unmatched junction bases: 11. The CDR3 runs 14 residues. Per the germline V gene, CDR1 is GTSNPN and CDR2 is SVGIG (reference sequence).

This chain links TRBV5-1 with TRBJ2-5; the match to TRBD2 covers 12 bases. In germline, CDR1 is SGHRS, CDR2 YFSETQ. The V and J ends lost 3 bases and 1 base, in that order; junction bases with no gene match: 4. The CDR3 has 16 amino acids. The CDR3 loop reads CASSSILAGGQETQYF. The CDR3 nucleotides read TGCGCCAGCAGCTCTATACTAGCGGGGGGCCAAGAGACCCAGTACTTC.

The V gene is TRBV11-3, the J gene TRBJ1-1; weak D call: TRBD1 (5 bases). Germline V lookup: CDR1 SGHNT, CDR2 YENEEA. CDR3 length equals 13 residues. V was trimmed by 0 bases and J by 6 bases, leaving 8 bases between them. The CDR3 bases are TGTGCCAGCAGCTTAGACGGGGGAGCTGAAGCTTTCTTT. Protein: CASSLDGGAEAFF.

The CDR3 sequence is CASSLNPLGQGAGNTIYF. The CDR3, as DNA: TGCGCCAGCAGCCTCAACCCCCTTGGACAGGGCGCTGGAAACACCATATATTTT. The V gene is TRBV5-1, the J gene TRBJ1-3; 8 positions agree with TRBD1. The length of the CDR3 is 18 residues. CDR1 and CDR2 (germline): SGHRS, YFSETQ. The V segment lost 4 bases and the J segment 2 bases; nucleotides outside the gene matches: 14.

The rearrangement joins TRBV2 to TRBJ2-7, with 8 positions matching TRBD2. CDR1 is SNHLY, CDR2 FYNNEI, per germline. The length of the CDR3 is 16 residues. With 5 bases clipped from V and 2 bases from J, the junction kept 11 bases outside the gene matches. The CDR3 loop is CASSQAGGRIAYEQYF. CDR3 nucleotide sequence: TGTGCCAGCAGTCAGGCGGGGGGCCGTATCGCCTACGAGCAGTACTTC.

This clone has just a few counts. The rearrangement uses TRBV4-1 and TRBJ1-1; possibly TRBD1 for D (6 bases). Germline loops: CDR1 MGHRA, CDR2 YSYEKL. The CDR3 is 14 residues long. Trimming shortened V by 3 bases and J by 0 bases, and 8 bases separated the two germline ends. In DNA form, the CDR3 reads TGCGCCAGCAGCCACGGGACACTGAACACTGAAGCTTTCTTT. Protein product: CASSHGTLNTEAFF.

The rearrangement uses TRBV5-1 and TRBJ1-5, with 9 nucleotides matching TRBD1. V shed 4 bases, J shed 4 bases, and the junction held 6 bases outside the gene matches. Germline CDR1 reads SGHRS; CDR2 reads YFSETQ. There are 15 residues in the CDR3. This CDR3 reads CASSAPGQGNQPQHF. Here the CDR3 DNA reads TGCGCCAGCAGCGCCCCGGGACAGGGAAATCAGCCCCAGCATTTT.

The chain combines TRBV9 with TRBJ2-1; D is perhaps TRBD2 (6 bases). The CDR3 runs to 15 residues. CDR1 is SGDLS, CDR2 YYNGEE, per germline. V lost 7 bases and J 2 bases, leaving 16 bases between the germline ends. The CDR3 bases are TGTGCCAGCTGCCCCGGGGGACGGGCCTACAATGAGCAGTTCTTC. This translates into CASCPGGRAYNEQFF.

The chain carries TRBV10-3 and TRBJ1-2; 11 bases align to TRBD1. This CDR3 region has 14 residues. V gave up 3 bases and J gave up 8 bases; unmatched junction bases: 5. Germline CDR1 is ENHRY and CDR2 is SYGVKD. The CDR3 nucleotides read TGTGCCATCAGTGAAGGACAGGGGGCTTCGGGCTACACCTTC. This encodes CAISEGQGASGYTF.

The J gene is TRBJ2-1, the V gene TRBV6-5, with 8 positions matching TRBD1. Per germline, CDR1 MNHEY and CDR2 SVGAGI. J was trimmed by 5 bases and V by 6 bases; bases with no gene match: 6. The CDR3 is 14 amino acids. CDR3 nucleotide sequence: TGTGCCAGCAGCCCCGACAGGGGTCACAATGAGCAGTTCTTC. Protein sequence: CASSPDRGHNEQFF.

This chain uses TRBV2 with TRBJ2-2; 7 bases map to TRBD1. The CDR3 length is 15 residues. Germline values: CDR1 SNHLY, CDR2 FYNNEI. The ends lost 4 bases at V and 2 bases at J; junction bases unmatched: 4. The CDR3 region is CASSVRQGNTGELFF. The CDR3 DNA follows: TGTGCCAGCAGTGTCCGACAGGGAAACACCGGGGAGCTGTTTTTT.

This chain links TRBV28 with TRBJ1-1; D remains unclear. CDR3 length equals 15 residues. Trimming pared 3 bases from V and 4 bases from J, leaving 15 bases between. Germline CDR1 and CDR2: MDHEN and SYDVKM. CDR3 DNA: TGTGCCAGCAGTTTTCAGATCCGCGAGGGCACTGAAGCTTTCTTT. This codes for CASSFQIREGTEAFF.